The 17 T cell receptor beta chains in this list originate from one sample, sequenced in a study of CD8+ T cells in alopecia areata. Sequencing used cDNA as its template, made by extracting RNA and reverse transcribing it. The method was immunoSEQ multiplex PCR; TCRdb's version includes in-frame clones alone and lacks a portion of them. Among roughly 150,000 clones listed, 45% to 60% were seen once. The sample in question was CD8+ T cells sorted from blood, obtained at week 0. The receptors derive from a human donor with alopecia areata.

The CDR3 loop reads CATSRDLGDEAFF. Here the CDR3 DNA reads TGTGCCACCAGCAGAGATCTAGGAGATGAAGCTTTCTTT. V and J are TRBV15 and TRBJ1-1, with D unresolved. Germline loops: CDR1 LNHNV, CDR2 YYDKDF (reference sequence). CDR3 length equals 13 residues. V lost 0 bases, J lost 7 bases, and 9 bases lay in between.

V and J are TRBV4-3 and TRBJ1-2; D remains unclear. CDR3 length: 17 residues. In germline, CDR1 is LGHNA, CDR2 YSLEER. V dropped 0 bases and J dropped 3 bases, with 17 bases sitting between them. The CDR3 nucleotides are TGCGCCAGCAGCCAAGATCAGCCCGCCGCGGGCTACTATGGCTACACCTTC. Translation: CASSQDQPAAGYYGYTF.

The chain uses TRBV16 and TRBJ2-4, with D tentatively TRBD1 or TRBD2 (6 bases each). The germline V gene encodes CDR1 KGHSY and CDR2 FQNENV. This CDR3 is built from 14 residues. V was shortened by 2 bases and J by 5 bases, with 10 bases between the two germline ends. The CDR3 is CASSQPGGENIQYF. CDR3 nucleotide sequence: TGTGCCAGCAGCCAACCCGGGGGCGAAAACATTCAGTACTTC.

This clone appeared a few times. The chain combines TRBV5-6 with TRBJ2-7; no reliable D call. Germline CDR1 SGHDT, CDR2 YYEEEE. CDR3 size: 14 residues. V dropped 4 bases and J dropped 0 bases, with 11 bases sitting between them. This CDR3 reads CASSDGPGSYEQYF. The CDR3 DNA sequence: TGTGCCAGCAGCGACGGACCCGGCTCCTACGAGCAGTACTTC.

The CDR3 DNA follows: TGTGCCAGCAGCTTAACCGGGGCGGACACTGAAGCTTTCTTT. Its protein is CASSLTGADTEAFF. The V and J genes are TRBV7-8 and TRBJ1-1; a weak D match, TRBD1 (5 bases). The CDR3 covers 14 residues. Per the germline V gene, CDR1 is SGHVS and CDR2 is FQNEAQ. The ends were cut back, 2 bases at V and 3 bases at J, with 10 bases in the middle. Full variable domain (outside the CDR3, taken from reference TRBV7-8 and TRBJ1-1): GAGVSQSPRYKVAKRGQDVALRCDPISGHVSLFWYQQALGQGPEFLTYFQNEAQLDKSGLPSDRFFAERPEGSVSTLKIQRTQQEDSAVYLCASSLTGADTEAFFGQGTRLTVV.

The chain couples TRBV25-1 to TRBJ2-1, with 7 bases that match TRBD2. The V gene's germline CDR1 is MGHDK and CDR2 SYGVNS. The CDR3 contains 11 residues. V gave up 4 bases and J gave up 13 bases; unmatched junction bases: 4. The CDR3, as DNA: TGTGCCAGCAGTGTGGCGGGGGTACAGTTCTTC. Translating it yields CASSVAGVQFF.

The chain employs TRBV11-1 and TRBJ2-7; 8 bases match TRBD1. The V gene end was trimmed by 4 bases and the J gene end by 0 bases; junction bases not matched to a gene: 2. CDR3 length: 14 amino acids. CDR1 and CDR2 from the germline V gene are SGHAT and FQDESV (reference sequence). The CDR3: CASSYGQGSYEQYF. CDR3 bases: TGTGCCAGCAGCTACGGACAGGGCTCCTACGAGCAGTACTTC.

The J gene is TRBJ2-3, the V gene TRBV11-2, with D possibly called TRBD1 or TRBD2 (5 bases each). V was shortened by 1 base and J by 4 bases, with 12 bases between the two germline ends. The CDR3 loop spans 15 amino acids. Germline values: CDR1 SGHAT, CDR2 FQNNGV. In DNA form, the CDR3 reads TGTGCCAGCAGCTTAGGCCCGGGACCCGCAGATACGCAGTATTTT. It yields the protein CASSLGPGPADTQYF.

The chain has TRBV11-2 and TRBJ1-1; no clear D. The CDR3 runs 14 residues. From germline, CDR1 is SGHAT and CDR2 FQNNGV. V shed 6 bases and J shed 3 bases, with 14 bases lying between them. The CDR3, as DNA: TGTGCCAGCAGTATCCGGGCGGGTGACACTGAAGCTTTCTTT. Translating gives CASSIRAGDTEAFF.

This clone was seen more than once but under ten times. The chain links TRBV7-6 to TRBJ2-1; 8 nucleotides align to TRBD1. V gave up 3 bases and J gave up 0 bases; unmatched junction bases: 7. The CDR3 contains 17 residues. Per germline, CDR1 SGHVS and CDR2 FNYEAQ. CDR3 in DNA: TGTGCCAGCAGCTTGGGACAGGCTCCACTCTCCTACAATGAGCAGTTCTTC. This gives the protein CASSLGQAPLSYNEQFF.

This clone ranks as medium-sized (0.01 to 0.1%). The chain carries TRBV6-4 and TRBJ2-2; D possibly corresponds to TRBD2 (6 bases). Trimming took off 6 bases at V and 2 bases at J, with 7 bases between the two ends. The CDR3 runs 13 residues. Germline V lookup: CDR1 MRHNA, CDR2 SNTAGT. CDR3 DNA sequence: TGTGCCAGCAGCGGGACTAACACCGGGGAGCTGTTTTTT. Translating gives CASSGTNTGELFF.

This clone came up once. The genes are TRBV5-6 and TRBJ1-2; 10 bases align to TRBD1. This CDR3 region has 15 residues. The ends lost 0 bases at V and 4 bases at J; junction bases unmatched: 3. Germline V gene sequence: CDR1 SGHDT, CDR2 YYEEEE. The DNA of the CDR3 is TGTGCCAGCAGCTTGGGGACAGGGGGTAGCTATGGCTACACCTTC. Amino acid sequence: CASSLGTGGSYGYTF.

The V gene is TRBV29-1, the J gene TRBJ1-1; D unresolved. This CDR3 contains 9 residues. From germline, CDR1 is SQVTM and CDR2 ANQGSEA. With 8 bases removed from V and 10 bases from J, the gap between germline ends came to 11 bases. CDR3 sequence reads: CSPPCRAFF. The CDR3 nucleotides read TGCAGCCCCCCATGCAGAGCTTTCTTT.

The chain recombines TRBV20-1 with TRBJ1-2; tentative D call: TRBD1 (6 bases). The CDR3 spans 10 residues. Germline CDR1 and CDR2: DFQATT and SNEGSKA (reference sequence). V was cut by 0 bases and J by 12 bases, with 8 bases left in between. The DNA for the CDR3 is TGCAGTGCTAGAGATGGGGGCGACACCTTC. It yields the protein CSARDGGDTF.

The CDR3 nucleotides read TGTGCCTGGAGTGTAATAGGGGGGGCAAGTCGAAACGAGCAGTACTTC. Protein: CAWSVIGGASRNEQYF. V gene TRBV30 combines with J gene TRBJ2-7; TRBD2 might be the D (7 bases). Germline CDR1 and CDR2: GTSNPN and SVGIG (reference sequence). Trimming took off 0 bases at V and 5 bases at J, with 20 bases between the two ends. The CDR3 is 16 residues long.

The V call is TRBV4-3, the J call TRBJ2-1, with TRBD1 as a possible D gene (5 bases). The ends were cut back, 1 base at V and 7 bases at J, with 17 bases in the middle. From germline, CDR1 is LGHNA and CDR2 YSLEER. The CDR3 sequence is 16 residues long. As DNA, the CDR3 is TGCGCCAGCAGCCAAGCTAGGGGCACCCTTGGGAATGAGCAGTTCTTC. Protein: CASSQARGTLGNEQFF.

The chain recombines TRBV12-5 with TRBJ2-3; TRBD2 is a possible D gene (6 bases). The CDR3 sequence is 12 residues long. Germline V lookup: CDR1 LGHNT, CDR2 FRNRAP. CDR3 sequence: CASGSSLDTQYF. The CDR3 nucleotides are TGTGCCAGCGGGTCCTCGTTGGATACGCAGTATTTT.